These 2 T cell receptor beta chains were sequenced from one sample in a study of radiation and T cells in renal cell carcinoma. TCRdb's table, derived via immunoSEQ multiplex PCR, lists solely in-frame clones and lacks some. The table shows about 22,000 clones, with over 70% occurring only once. The time point: baseline pretreatment blood. Indicated treatment: 15 Gy SBRT to primary tumor, nephrectomy 4 weeks later. The source material was blood, sampled from a patient whose treatment included radiotherapy and nephrectomy. All receptors derive from a man aged 60-69 years with renal cell carcinoma.

The gene calls are TRBV28 and TRBJ1-2; perhaps TRBD1 as D (5 bases). Germline CDR1 reads MDHEN; CDR2 reads SYDVKM. There are 13 residues in the CDR3. Trimming removed 2 bases from V and 8 bases from J, with 12 bases in between. The CDR3 region has the DNA TGTGCCAGCAGTTTAGAGGGGCCTCGGGGCTACACCTTC. Translation gives CASSLEGPRGYTF.

This chain connects TRBV5-6 to TRBJ2-5; D unresolved. CDR3 length: 14 residues. Trimming stripped 4 bases from V and 1 base from J, with 11 bases between. Looked up from germline, CDR1 is SGHDT and CDR2 is YYEEEE. The CDR3 is CASSPYSTQETQYF. The CDR3 bases are TGTGCCAGCAGCCCTTATTCGACCCAAGAGACCCAGTACTTC.